The 22 T cell receptor beta chains given below trace back to one sample, sequenced in a study of T cell responses to AZD1222 COVID-19 vaccine. Produced via immunoSEQ multiplex PCR; TCRdb's table is partial and in-frame only. The table has approximately 150,000 clones, about nine tenths seen once. The sequencing here drew on peripheral blood, taken on day 0 of AZD1222 vaccination. The receptor set was obtained from an adult in good health.

The sample holds one count of this clone. The chain joins TRBV6-1 to TRBJ1-1; D is unresolved. The length of the CDR3 is 15 residues. V lost 1 base and J lost 2, with 11 bases in between. From germline, CDR1 is MNHNS and CDR2 SASEGT. The DNA of the CDR3 is TGTGCCAGCAGTGAAGTCGGGAAGGGAAACACTGAAGCTTTCTTT. It is translated as CASSEVGKGNTEAFF.

The chain has TRBV7-3 and TRBJ2-1, with D possibly TRBD1 on 5 matching bases. There are 13 residues in the CDR3. Germline CDR1 and CDR2: SGHTA and FQGTGA. The V and J ends lost 4 bases and 5 bases respectively, with 9 bases between them. In DNA form, the CDR3 reads TGTGCCAGCAGCTCCGACAGAAACAATGAGCAGTTCTTC. Its protein is CASSSDRNNEQFF.

This sequence joins TRBV4-2 and TRBJ2-7; unclear D gene. The CDR3 totals 14 residues. V was clipped by 1 base and J by 0 bases, with 7 bases between them. Germline V gene lookup returns CDR1 LGHNA and CDR2 YNFKEQ. CDR3 in DNA: TGTGCCAGCAGCCAAGCGAGCTTCTCCTACGAGCAGTACTTC. It codes for CASSQASFSYEQYF.

This chain uses TRBV5-1 with TRBJ1-1; TRBD1 aligns across 10 bases. CDR1 is SGHRS and CDR2 is YFSETQ in the germline V gene. This CDR3 is built from 19 residues. V trimming: 0 bases; J trimming: 3 bases; junction bases outside the gene matches: 14. CDR3 DNA sequence: TGCGCCAGCAGCTTGGAGGGACAGGGGCACCCCCGAAGGTACACTGAAGCTTTCTTT. This codes for CASSLEGQGHPRRYTEAFF.

The chain carries TRBV11-2 and TRBJ2-5; 9 bases match TRBD1. The CDR3 runs to 15 residues. With V trimmed by 2 bases and J by 2 bases, 3 bases remained unmatched. CDR1 is SGHAT and CDR2 is FQNNGV in the germline V gene. CDR3 in amino acids: CASSLNRGRQETQYF. The DNA of the CDR3 is TGTGCCAGCAGCTTAAACAGGGGGCGTCAAGAGACCCAGTACTTC.

The chain has TRBV4-2 and TRBJ2-3, with TRBD2 identical over 8 bases. V gave up 0 bases and J gave up 1 base; unmatched junction bases: 3. Germline CDR1 is LGHNA and CDR2 is YNFKEQ. The CDR3 extends over 16 amino acids. CDR3 loop: CASSQEGAGGTDTQYF. The CDR3 DNA reads as TGTGCCAGCAGCCAAGAAGGAGCGGGGGGCACAGATACGCAGTATTTT.

The rearrangement joins TRBV4-3 to TRBJ1-1; the D is unclear. Trimming took off 4 bases at V and 5 bases at J, with 14 bases between the two ends. Per the germline V gene, CDR1 is LGHNA and CDR2 is YSLEER. The CDR3 runs to 14 residues. The CDR3 spells CASSPYYTGTEAFF. The CDR3 coding sequence is TGCGCCAGCAGCCCTTATTACACCGGAACTGAAGCTTTCTTT.

V and J are TRBV28 and TRBJ2-7; unclear D gene. Between the trimmed V and J ends, which lost 4 bases and 0 bases, there was a span of 10 bases. This CDR3 contains 14 residues. CDR1 MDHEN and CDR2 SYDVKM come from the germline V gene. Written as DNA, the CDR3 is TGTGCCAGCAGTTACTACAAGGGCTCCTACGAGCAGTACTTC. Translated: CASSYYKGSYEQYF.

This clone has just a few counts. The J gene is TRBJ2-5, the V gene TRBV10-1, with TRBD1 matching 10 bases. The CDR3 sequence is 14 residues long. J lost 4 bases, V lost 6 bases, and 5 bases had no gene match. Looked up from germline, CDR1 is WNHNN and CDR2 is SYGVQD (reference sequence). Here the CDR3 reads CASSRDRGGETQYF. The DNA for the CDR3 is TGCGCCAGCAGCCGGGACAGGGGAGGAGAGACCCAGTACTTC.

The chain employs TRBV10-2 and TRBJ1-1; maybe TRBD1 (6 bases). CDR1 and CDR2 from the germline V gene are WSHSY and SAAADI. The CDR3 covers 14 residues. Trimming left V 9 bases short and J 1 base short, with 15 bases between. CDR3 region: CASYSGHQNTEAFF. The CDR3 nucleotides are TGCGCCAGTTACTCGGGACACCAGAACACTGAAGCTTTCTTT.

The CDR3 protein is CASSYGQGKAGELFF. As DNA, the CDR3 is TGTGCCAGCAGTTACGGGCAGGGAAAGGCCGGGGAGCTGTTTTTT. This chain uses TRBV6-5 with TRBJ2-2, with D maybe TRBD1 (5 bases). CDR3 length: 15 residues. Deletions cut 2 bases from V and 6 bases from J, with 13 bases between. CDR1 is MNHEY, CDR2 SVGAGI, per germline.

J is TRBJ2-2 and V is TRBV5-1; D might be TRBD1 or TRBD2, each matching 5 bases. CDR3 length: 15 amino acids. V was pared by 5 bases and J by 0 bases, with 11 bases between. Germline V lookup: CDR1 SGHRS, CDR2 YFSETQ. CDR3 sequence (DNA): TGCGCCAGCAGACCCGGGACCCCGAACACCGGGGAGCTGTTTTTT. Translating it yields CASRPGTPNTGELFF.

The chain links TRBV1 to TRBJ2-3. TRBV1 is assigned pseudogene status. The CDR3 has 14 residues. CDR3 nucleotides: TGCACCAGCAGCGACCTGATTAGCACAGATACGCAGTATTTT. Protein sequence: CTSSDLISTDTQYF.

CDR3 sequence: CASSSGQGAMREKLFF. For the CDR3, the DNA is TGTGCCAGCAGCAGCGGACAGGGGGCGATGCGGGAAAAACTGTTTTTT. The chain combines TRBV5-8 with TRBJ1-4; 11 nucleotides agree with TRBD1. The CDR3 spans 16 residues. Germline trimming cut 4 bases from V and 8 bases from J; bases unmatched to any gene: 10. Germline CDR1 is SGHTS and CDR2 is YDEGEE.

The J gene is TRBJ2-7, the V gene TRBV6-4; maybe TRBD1 (6 bases). This CDR3 is 13 amino acids long. CDR1 and CDR2 from the germline V gene are MRHNA and SNTAGT. Trimming took 11 bases from V and 1 from J, leaving 15 bases between them. DNA for the CDR3: TGTGCCTGGCCCCCTGACAGGTCCTACGAGCAGTACTTC. Amino acids: CAWPPDRSYEQYF.

This chain connects TRBV7-9 to TRBJ2-1; TRBD1 matches at 7 bases. This CDR3 spans 16 amino acids. With 0 bases clipped from V and 7 bases from J, the junction kept 9 bases outside the gene matches. The germline CDR1 and CDR2 sequences are SEHNR and FQNEAQ (reference sequence). Written as DNA, the CDR3 is TGTGCCAGCAGCTTAGCACAGGGGCGCCGGGGTAATGAGCAGTTCTTC. The encoded protein is CASSLAQGRRGNEQFF.

The rearrangement uses TRBV5-1 and TRBJ2-1; TRBD2 agrees at 7 bases. CDR3 length: 16 amino acids. CDR1 and CDR2 (germline): SGHRS, YFSETQ. V was clipped by 4 bases and J by 3 bases; unmatched bases: 10. CDR3 protein: CASSEGGRTSYNEQFF. The CDR3 nucleotides read TGCGCCAGCAGCGAGGGAGGAAGGACTAGCTACAATGAGCAGTTCTTC.

The CDR3 sequence is CASSLGPNEKLFF. The CDR3 bases are TGCGCCAGCAGCTTGGGTCCTAATGAAAAACTGTTTTTT. The rearrangement links TRBV5-1 to TRBJ1-4; D unclear. CDR3 length equals 13 residues. V was trimmed by 0 bases and J by 3 bases, leaving 3 bases between them. Germline CDR1 and CDR2: SGHRS and YFSETQ.

This chain connects TRBV5-4 to TRBJ2-2; weak D call: TRBD2 (5 bases). Germline values: CDR1 SGHNT, CDR2 YYREEE (reference sequence). Trimming removed 4 bases at V and 4 bases at J, with 14 bases between. CDR3 size: 15 residues. Here the CDR3 DNA reads TGTGCCAGCAGCCGCTCGGGAAGGTTCACCGGGGAGCTGTTTTTT. Translation: CASSRSGRFTGELFF. The entire variable domain, with the rest obtained from reference TRBV5-4 and TRBJ2-2, is as follows: ETGVTQSPTHLIKTRGQQVTLRCSSQSGHNTVSWYQQALGQGPQFIFQYYREEENGRGNFPPRFSGLQFPNYSSELNVNALELDDSALYLCASSRSGRFTGELFFGEGSRLTVL.

CDR3 nucleotides: TGTGCCAGCAGTTCGGGATCGAGGACAGGGAGAAACACCATATATTTT. This encodes CASSSGSRTGRNTIYF. The genes are TRBV28 and TRBJ1-3, with 8 bases that match TRBD1. J was trimmed by 5 bases and V by 4 bases; bases with no gene match: 10. The CDR3 spans 16 residues. Germline lookup yields CDR1 MDHEN and CDR2 SYDVKM.

About this clone: Other DNA sequences in the same sample also yield this CDR3. The rearrangement uses TRBV18 and TRBJ2-5; no clear D gene. The germline V gene encodes CDR1 KGHSH and CDR2 LQKENI. Deletions cut 6 bases from V and 2 bases from J, with 4 bases between. This CDR3 region has 11 residues. The CDR3 nucleotides are TGTGCCAGCTCGCCTCAAGAGACCCAGTACTTC. Residues: CASSPQETQYF.

The chain carries TRBV11-2 and TRBJ1-6, with TRBD1 identical over 8 bases. J gave up 5 bases and V 5 bases, and 5 bases lay outside the gene matches. The CDR3 totals 15 residues. Looked up from germline, CDR1 is SGHAT and CDR2 is FQNNGV. The CDR3: CASSHGQGNNSPLHF. The CDR3 nucleotides are TGTGCCAGCAGCCACGGACAGGGAAATAATTCACCCCTCCACTTT.